Below, one T cell receptor beta chain is given with its context. Its target is unknown. The donors were healthy bone marrow donors. This sample stems from a study of cytomegalovirus exposure and HLA in healthy donors. CDR1 and CDR2 from the germline V gene are SGHTA and FQGTGA. With 7 bases removed from V and 0 bases from J, the gap between germline ends came to 10 bases. This CDR3 contains 14 residues. Primers for the PCR totalled 60 Vbeta and 13 Jbeta. Sequencing used immunoSEQ multiplex PCR; TCRdb keeps in-frame clones, though not all of them. The sample lists 200,000 to 300,000 clones, around 81% occurring once. General study results and limits: Presence/absence analyses supposed approximately even sequencing depth among donors. The authors enumerated over 150 TCR beta chains as linked to cytomegalovirus.

This sequence originates from a woman aged 55-75 years in good health and CMV-seropositive. V gene TRBV7-3 combines with J gene TRBJ2-1; D might be TRBD1 (5 bases). The sample taken for sequencing was PBMCs. The DNA of the CDR3 is TGTGCCAGCACCCCGGACAACTCCTACAATGAGCAGTTCTTC. Translating gives CASTPDNSYNEQFF.